The clone carrying this T cell receptor beta chain was counted at least ten times. As yet, its antigen is unknown. Amplification of TCR beta CDR3 regions used RNA transcripts. First-round RT-PCR relied on HTBI primers, and a second-round multiplex PCR came next. MiXCR, run by TCRdb on the multiplex PCR reads, gives a single entry per CDR3 protein. The repertoire holds about 400,000 distinct CDR3 sequences, with approximately 15% as singletons. Trimming shortened V by 2 bases and J by 4 bases, and 15 bases separated the two germline ends. Germline V gives CDR1 SGDLS, CDR2 YYNGEE. There are 15 residues in the CDR3. The sample is drawn from a study of Graves' ophthalmopathy and Graves' hyperthyroidism. The stable label applied to hyperthyroidism with no ophthalmopathy within 18 months of follow-up. Hyperthyroidism was new, under 2 months, in patients aged 18 to 65. Notes on the study in general: With a specificity of around 72% and a sensitivity of over 65%, the model predicted ophthalmopathy progression.

The genes are TRBV9 and TRBJ1-2; weak D call: TRBD1 (5 bases). The sample was peripheral blood. The clonotype was recovered from a woman between 18 and 30 years old with stable Graves' hyperthyroidism. The CDR3 protein is CASSVTQGGVYGYTF. The CDR3 DNA reads TGTGCCAGCAGCGTTACCCAGGGCGGCGTCTATGGCTACACCTTC.